This entry describes one T cell receptor beta chain. Antigen: not known. This CDR3 has 11 residues. Germline V gene data show CDR1 as MNHEY and CDR2 as SVGAGI. V lost 0 bases and J 8 bases, leaving 4 bases between the germline ends. The source of the sample is a study of OX40 agonist ivuxolimab in advanced cancers. At the level of the study: Intravenous ivuxolimab at 0.01 to 10 mg/kg was given to patients every 2 weeks. Prior checkpoint blockade (anti-PD-1, anti-PD-L1 or anti-CTLA-4) was permitted; approximately 40% had it. Melanoma, hepatocellular carcinoma, head and neck or renal cell cancer occurred in dose-escalation patients.

Whole-study results and caveats: At doses 0.1 to 3.0 mg/kg, CD4+ and CD8+ clones expanded.

Assay: immunoSEQ multiplex PCR; the TCRdb copy retains only in-frame clones and omits some. The sample contains approximately 84,000 clones, 85% to 95% of which appear only once. This sequence joins TRBV6-5 and TRBJ1-1, with unresolved D. The receptor was derived from an adult with an advanced solid tumor such as melanoma, head and neck, liver or kidney cancer. Sequences were derived from CD4+ or CD8+ T cells sorted from blood, sampled in a trial of the OX40 agonist ivuxolimab. The CDR3 is CASSYSSEAFF. In nucleotides, the CDR3 is TGTGCCAGCAGTTACTCCTCGGAAGCTTTCTTT.